The 16 T cell receptor beta chains given below trace back to one sample, sequenced in a study of shared clonotypes between healthy human individuals. Assay: immunoSEQ multiplex PCR; the TCRdb copy retains only in-frame clones and omits some. The sample shows under 1,100,000 clones, around 76% of them seen only once. The specimen was memory CD4+ T cells sorted from blood. Indicated subset: CD45RA-negative fraction. These receptors were taken from a man aged 18 to 30 in good health.

J is TRBJ2-6 and V is TRBV5-6; D may match TRBD1 or TRBD2 (6 bases each). The CDR3 spans 18 residues. V was pared by 4 bases and J by 0 bases, with 17 bases between. Germline assignment: CDR1 SGHDT and CDR2 YYEEEE. CDR3 amino acids: CASSPAGHVNSGANVLTF. For the CDR3, the DNA is TGTGCCAGCAGCCCGGCGGGACACGTTAACTCTGGGGCCAACGTCCTGACTTTC.

The V and J genes are TRBV5-1 and TRBJ2-1; the match to TRBD2 covers 11 bases. The V gene end was trimmed by 6 bases and the J gene end by 6 bases; junction bases not matched to a gene: 11. This CDR3 is 16 amino acids long. CDR1 and CDR2 from the germline V gene are SGHRS and YFSETQ. The CDR3 DNA sequence: TGCGCCAGCACCCAAATGCCCCTAGCGGGAGGCAATGAGCAGTTCTTC. Protein: CASTQMPLAGGNEQFF.

The rearrangement links TRBV28 to TRBJ1-5; D is unclear. CDR1 is MDHEN, CDR2 SYDVKM, per germline. V was trimmed by 2 bases and J by 0 bases, leaving 11 bases between them. The CDR3 extends over 16 amino acids. CDR3 in DNA: TGTGCCAGCAGTTTAGGCGGGAGGGTTAGCAATCAGCCCCAGCATTTT. It encodes CASSLGGRVSNQPQHF.

This clone occurred a few times. The chain has TRBV6-5 and TRBJ1-4, with TRBD1 identical over 9 bases. Germline-derived CDR1 and CDR2 are MNHEY and SVGAGI. With 6 bases clipped from V and 4 bases from J, the junction kept 3 bases outside the gene matches. CDR3 length equals 14 residues. CDR3 coding DNA: TGTGCCAGCAGCCTGACAGGGGGTAATGAAAAACTGTTTTTT. The encoded protein is CASSLTGGNEKLFF.

The chain links TRBV2 to TRBJ1-6; D unresolved. CDR1 and CDR2 (germline): SNHLY, FYNNEI. V lost 4 bases and J lost 6, with 7 bases in between. The CDR3 runs to 13 residues. The chain's CDR3 is CASSGEGNSPLHF. The CDR3 DNA reads TGTGCCAGCAGTGGTGAGGGTAATTCACCCCTCCACTTT. Filled out from reference TRBV2 and TRBJ1-6, the complete variable domain reads EPEVTQTPSHQVTQMGQEVILRCVPISNHLYFYWYRQILGQKVEFLVSFYNNEISEKSEIFDDQFSVERPDGSNFTLKIRSTKLEDSAMYFCASSGEGNSPLHFGNGTRLTVT.

The chain joins TRBV5-4 to TRBJ2-1; either TRBD1 or TRBD2 may supply D (5 bases each). The V gene's germline CDR1 is SGHNT and CDR2 YYREEE (reference sequence). The CDR3 runs to 17 residues. V lost 4 bases, J lost 6 bases, and 23 bases lay in between. The CDR3 nucleotides read TGTGCCAGCAGCCCGGAGGAGACTTCATTTAGGGGCAATGAGCAGTTCTTC. This encodes CASSPEETSFRGNEQFF.

The J gene is TRBJ2-1, the V gene TRBV30; 11 positions match TRBD1. From germline, CDR1 is GTSNPN and CDR2 SVGIG (reference sequence). This CDR3 comprises 14 residues. V was pared by 4 bases and J by 6 bases, with 5 bases of the junction left unmatched. The CDR3 spells CAWNRDRGSNEQFF. CDR3 DNA: TGTGCCTGGAACCGGGACAGGGGGTCCAATGAGCAGTTCTTC.

The rearrangement uses TRBV6-6 and TRBJ2-1; TRBD2 matches at 12 bases. Germline-derived CDR1 and CDR2 are MNHNY and SVGAGI (reference sequence). The V gene end was trimmed by 6 bases and the J gene end by 7 bases; junction bases not matched to a gene: 7. The CDR3 consists of 15 residues. The CDR3, as DNA: TGTGCCAGCAGCCCGACTAGCGGGAGAGGGAATGAGCAGTTCTTC. This gives the protein CASSPTSGRGNEQFF.

V and J are TRBV27 and TRBJ2-7; D perhaps matches TRBD2 (5 bases). V was trimmed by 7 bases and J by 3 bases, leaving 10 bases between them. Per germline, CDR1 MNHEY and CDR2 SMNVEV (reference sequence). The CDR3 has 12 amino acids. CDR3 loop: CASTSGSYEQYF. The CDR3, as DNA: TGTGCCAGCACCTCGGGGAGCTACGAGCAGTACTTC.

The chain carries TRBV27 and TRBJ2-1; D gene unclear. V shed 6 bases and J shed 9 bases, with 15 bases lying between them. The CDR3 runs 13 residues. CDR1 and CDR2 (germline): MNHEY, SMNVEV (reference sequence). The CDR3 DNA reads as TGTGCCAGCAGCCTTAGAGAAGGCTTTGAGCAGTTCTTC. Amino acid sequence: CASSLREGFEQFF.

This chain's CDR3 is CAISDRGSAFF. The CDR3, as DNA: TGTGCCATCAGTGACAGGGGATCAGCTTTCTTT. The chain carries TRBV10-3 and TRBJ1-1, with D perhaps matching TRBD1 (6 bases). The CDR3 spans 11 residues. V lost 3 bases to trimming and J lost 10 bases, with 9 bases between them. Germline values: CDR1 ENHRY, CDR2 SYGVKD.

This chain links TRBV20-1 with TRBJ2-7; D gene ambiguous. This CDR3 is 11 amino acids long. V was pared by 6 bases and J by 0 bases, with 6 bases between. Germline CDR1 DFQATT, CDR2 SNEGSKA (reference sequence). The DNA for the CDR3 is TGCAGTGCAGACCTCTCCTACGAGCAGTACTTC. Translated, it gives CSADLSYEQYF.

This clone turned up a few times. The chain is built from TRBV5-6 and TRBJ1-2; a possible D gene is TRBD1 (6 bases). The CDR3 runs 16 residues. Germline V gene lookup returns CDR1 SGHDT and CDR2 YYEEEE. V lost 1 base, J lost 0 bases, and 13 bases lay in between. This chain's CDR3 is CASSLNTWTANYGYTF. The DNA for the CDR3 is TGTGCCAGCAGCTTGAACACTTGGACAGCTAACTATGGCTACACCTTC.

V is TRBV5-4 and J is TRBJ2-3, with TRBD2 identical over 8 bases. After removal of 3 bases from V and 3 bases from J, the junction contained 6 bases not matched to a gene. Germline CDR1 reads SGHNT; CDR2 reads YYREEE (reference sequence). The CDR3 has 15 residues. CDR3 sequence (DNA): TGTGCCAGCAGCTCGGACGGGGGGGCGACAGATACGCAGTATTTT. Amino acid sequence: CASSSDGGATDTQYF.

This clone was seen a few times. This chain connects TRBV11-2 to TRBJ1-5; D remains unclear. V was shortened by 4 bases and J by 4 bases, with 8 bases between the two germline ends. The CDR3 sequence is 13 residues long. CDR1 SGHAT and CDR2 FQNNGV come from the germline V gene. The CDR3, as DNA: TGTGCCAGCAGCTGGATACAGAATCAGCCCCAGCATTTT. This codes for CASSWIQNQPQHF.

The chain combines TRBV27 with TRBJ2-3, with 8 bases aligning to TRBD2. V shed 3 bases, J shed 6 bases, and the junction held 2 bases outside the gene matches. This CDR3 is 13 amino acids long. CDR1 and CDR2 from the germline V gene are MNHEY and SMNVEV (reference sequence). The CDR3 loop is CASSFREGDTQYF. DNA for the CDR3: TGTGCCAGCAGTTTCCGGGAGGGGGATACGCAGTATTTT.